This T cell receptor beta chain originates from a study of blood T cell repertoires in COVID-19. The overall study: From T cells, B-cell-depleted T cells, or PBMCs came the material, which was cDNA or gDNA.

Original processing notes: Reference gene primers were amplified, and this amplification served to estimate nucleated cell counts. The protocol was immunoSEQ multiplex PCR, while the TCRdb copy is restricted to in-frame clones and leaves out a portion. V, J and clone size were drawn from that table, and D and trimming were deduced from the DNA. The sample records approximately 300,000 clones, roughly 90% being singletons. This clone was detected only once. Seattle patients were enrolled during active infection and followed longitudinally. The material sequenced was peripheral blood. This clonotype originated in a woman under 40 with COVID-19, enrolled during active disease.

CDR3 nucleotides: TGCAGCGTTGAAGAAGGTGACAGTTCATATGGCTACACCTTC. Amino acid sequence: CSVEEGDSSYGYTF. J is TRBJ1-2 and V is TRBV29-1; tentative D call: TRBD1 (5 bases). The germline CDR1 and CDR2 sequences are SQVTM and ANQGSEA. V lost 0 bases and J 5 bases, leaving 13 bases between the germline ends. The CDR3 is made up of 14 amino acids.